This entry lists 23 T cell receptor beta chains sequenced from one sample in a study. Adaptor-ligated barcode primers were used to amplify TRBV12-4/TRBJ1-2 clonotypes. Each CDR3 protein is one row after TCRdb ran MiXCR on the multiplex PCR reads. This table has hundreds of distinct CDR3 sequences, about a fifth appearing once. Sequencing was carried out using naive CD4+ T cells sorted from blood. Indicated subset: naive CD4+ T cells, CD4+CD45RA+CD25-. Receptors were obtained from a female donor with breast cancer.

On this clonotype itself: The junction departs from the called germline gene at one end, perhaps through a read error. The chain carries TRBV12-3 or TRBV12-4 and TRBJ1-2; maybe TRBD1 (6 bases). The CDR3 is 13 amino acids. CDR3: CASSSDRRLRTPF. DNA of the CDR3: TGTGCCAGCAGTTCGGACAGACGTCTGCGTACACCGTTC.

This clonotype is termed large. The V and J genes are TRBV12-3 or TRBV12-4 and TRBJ1-2; 7 nucleotides line up with TRBD1. The CDR3 runs to 13 residues. J was trimmed by 6 bases and V by 1 base; bases with no gene match: 2. CDR3 protein: CASSLDRGNGYTF. The CDR3 bases are TGTGCCAGCAGTTTAGACAGGGGCAATGGCTACACCTTC.

This clonotype counts as large. The CDR3 DNA is TGTGCCAGCAGTTACCGGGACAGATCTGTCTACACCTTC. This gives the protein CASSYRDRSVYTF. The J gene is TRBJ1-2, the V gene TRBV12-3 or TRBV12-4; 7 bases are a match to TRBD1. Trimming at V came to 4 bases and at J to 10 bases, leaving 9 bases not matched to a gene. There are 13 residues in the CDR3.

Relative to its sample, this clonotype is large. The chain links TRBV12-3 or TRBV12-4 to TRBJ1-2, with D possibly being TRBD1 (6 bases). Deletions cut 6 bases from V and 2 bases from J, with 16 bases between. CDR3 length equals 15 residues. The CDR3 bases are TGTGCCAGCAGCCTTGCCCCACAGGGAAACTATGGCTACACCTTC. Translation: CASSLAPQGNYGYTF.

This clonotype ranks as large (0.1 to 1%). The V gene is TRBV12-3 or TRBV12-4, the J gene TRBJ1-2, with 7 bases that match TRBD1. V lost 5 bases, J lost 1 base, and 4 bases stayed unmatched. This CDR3 has 14 residues. CDR3 residues: CASSRQGINYGYTF. DNA for the CDR3: TGTGCCAGCAGTCGACAGGGTATTAACTATGGCTACACCTTC.

This rearrangement joins TRBV12-3 or TRBV12-4 to TRBJ1-2; the match to TRBD1 covers 7 bases. J gave up 6 bases and V 6 bases, and 4 bases lay outside the gene matches. The CDR3 length is 12 residues. CDR3 DNA sequence: TGTGCCAGCAGGACGACAGGGAATGGCTACACCTTC. Translated, it gives CASRTTGNGYTF.

Within the sample, this clonotype is large (0.1 to 1%). In DNA, the CDR3 is TGTGCCAGCAGTTTAGGCAGGGTCTATGGCTACACCTTC. The encoded protein is CASSLGRVYGYTF. The chain couples TRBV12-3 or TRBV12-4 to TRBJ1-2; D is possibly TRBD1 (5 bases). Trimming took off 1 base at V and 4 bases at J, with 7 bases between the two ends. This CDR3 spans 13 amino acids.

This clonotype is medium-sized within its sample. The V call is TRBV12-3 or TRBV12-4, the J call TRBJ1-2, with D uncertain. V dropped 0 bases and J dropped 1 base, with 15 bases sitting between them. The CDR3 spans 17 residues. This chain's CDR3 is CASSLAVRCEFNYGYTF. CDR3 in DNA: TGTGCCAGCAGTTTAGCCGTCCGTTGTGAATTTAACTATGGCTACACCTTC.

This clonotype is classed as large. The chain is built from TRBV12-3 or TRBV12-4 and TRBJ1-2; D is unclear. CDR3 length equals 14 residues. The germline V and J ends were trimmed by 3 bases and 0 bases, with 8 bases remaining between them. The CDR3 is CASSLGTANYGYTF. CDR3 sequence (DNA): TGTGCCAGCAGTTTGGGAACAGCTAACTATGGCTACACCTTC.

By share of the sample, this clonotype is large. J is TRBJ1-2 and V is TRBV12-3 or TRBV12-4, with no clear D. The CDR3 is 12 amino acids. V shed 1 base and J shed 7 bases, with 7 bases lying between them. The CDR3 DNA is TGTGCCAGCAGTTTAGGGTATGGTGGCTACACCTTC. It specifies CASSLGYGGYTF.

By share of the sample, this clonotype is medium-sized (0.01 to 0.1%). This rearrangement joins TRBV12-3 or TRBV12-4 to TRBJ1-2; no clear D gene. V dropped 3 bases and J dropped 4 bases, with 12 bases sitting between them. The CDR3 covers 14 residues. CDR3 sequence: CASSLAAGRYGYTF. The CDR3 DNA is TGTGCCAGCAGTTTGGCGGCAGGACGCTATGGCTACACCTTC.

This clonotype is hyperexpanded. The chain carries TRBV12-3 or TRBV12-4 and TRBJ1-2; D is uncertain. Trimming stripped 2 bases from V and 2 bases from J, with 6 bases between. CDR3 length: 13 residues. The CDR3 nucleotides read TGTGCCAGCAGTTTAAGGTTAAACTATGGCTACACCTTC. Its protein product is CASSLRLNYGYTF.

This clonotype qualifies as medium-sized. This sequence joins TRBV12-3 or TRBV12-4 and TRBJ1-2; D gene ambiguous. The CDR3 consists of 16 residues. V shed 3 bases and J shed 2 bases, with 16 bases lying between them. CDR3 in amino acids: CASSFPTPGRNYGYTF. The CDR3 nucleotides read TGTGCCAGCAGTTTTCCGACTCCTGGAAGAAACTATGGCTACACCTTC.

This clonotype is medium-sized within its sample. The CDR3 region is CASSRSYGYTF. Written as DNA, the CDR3 is TGTGCCAGCAGCCGGTCCTATGGCTACACCTTC. This chain uses TRBV12-3 or TRBV12-4 with TRBJ1-2; D unclear. The CDR3 runs 11 residues. V shed 6 bases and J shed 4 bases, with 6 bases lying between them.

By its share, this clonotype is large. V and J are TRBV12-3 or TRBV12-4 and TRBJ1-2, with D uncertain. The ends were cut back, 5 bases at V and 2 bases at J, with 12 bases in the middle. The CDR3 consists of 14 residues. CDR3 loop: CASSPFGPNYGYTF. CDR3 nucleotide sequence: TGTGCCAGCAGTCCCTTCGGACCAAACTATGGCTACACCTTC.

In its sample, this clonotype ranks as medium-sized (0.01 to 0.1%). The chain couples TRBV12-3 or TRBV12-4 to TRBJ1-2, with D unresolved. V lost 3 bases and J lost 0, with 8 bases in between. This CDR3 is built from 14 residues. The CDR3 protein is CASSFGRTNYGYTF. In DNA form, the CDR3 reads TGTGCCAGCAGTTTTGGTAGGACTAACTATGGCTACACCTTC.

The chain combines TRBV12-3 or TRBV12-4 with TRBJ1-2; D is perhaps TRBD1 (5 bases). V dropped 5 bases and J dropped 1 base, with 8 bases sitting between them. This CDR3 contains 13 residues. As DNA, the CDR3 is TGTGCCAGCAGTCACGACAGTAACTATGGCTACACCTTC. Its protein product is CASSHDSNYGYTF.

At least ten counts were recorded for this clonotype. This chain links TRBV12-3 or TRBV12-4 with TRBJ1-2; 10 bases line up with TRBD1. V lost 5 bases, J lost 2 bases, and 2 bases stayed unmatched. There are 14 residues in the CDR3. This chain's CDR3 is CASSPGQGNYGYTF. The CDR3 DNA reads as TGTGCCAGCAGTCCGGGACAGGGGAACTATGGCTACACCTTC.

The chain recombines TRBV12-3 or TRBV12-4 with TRBJ1-2; D not resolved. CDR3 length equals 13 residues. Trimming removed 1 base at V and 6 bases at J, with 9 bases between. CDR3 in DNA: TGTGCCAGCAGTTTAGGGACTCAAGATGGCTACACCTTC. This encodes CASSLGTQDGYTF.

This chain's CDR3 is CASSGTGPVDYGYTF. DNA of the CDR3: TGTGCCAGCAGTGGGACAGGACCTGTGGACTATGGCTACACCTTC. This rearrangement joins TRBV12-3 or TRBV12-4 to TRBJ1-2, with 8 positions matching TRBD1. V was pared by 5 bases and J by 3 bases, with 8 bases of the junction left unmatched. This CDR3 contains 15 residues.

This clonotype turned up a few times. The chain employs TRBV12-3 or TRBV12-4 and TRBJ1-2; D unclear. Trimming left V 1 base short and J 5 bases short, with 8 bases between. The CDR3 is 13 amino acids. CDR3 protein: CASSLGQTYGYTF. CDR3 DNA sequence: TGTGCCAGCAGTTTAGGGCAGACTTATGGCTACACCTTC.

By frequency in the sample, this clonotype is large. The chain couples TRBV12-3 or TRBV12-4 to TRBJ1-2, with 7 positions matching TRBD1. The CDR3 totals 13 residues. V lost 2 bases to trimming and J lost 6 bases; unmatched junction nucleotides: 3. Here the CDR3 DNA reads TGTGCCAGCAGTTTAAGGGACAGCCATGGCTACACCTTC. It translates to CASSLRDSHGYTF.

This clonotype is large within its sample. The chain combines TRBV12-3 or TRBV12-4 with TRBJ1-2; D unclear. This CDR3 region has 15 residues. V dropped 3 bases and J dropped 6 bases, with 17 bases sitting between them. The CDR3 loop is CASSFRHTLSDGYTF. In DNA form, the CDR3 reads TGTGCCAGCAGTTTTAGACACACATTAAGCGATGGCTACACCTTC.